The 18 T cell receptor beta chains below come from one sample, sequenced in a study of T cells in Graves' hyperthyroidism and ophthalmopathy. TCR beta CDR3 regions were amplified from RNA. Primed by the HTBI set, a first-round RT-PCR was run on the TCR CDR3. TCRdb itself ran the multiplex PCR reads through MiXCR, one entry per CDR3 protein. This table holds roughly 530,000 distinct CDR3 sequences, roughly 18% found once. The specimen sequenced was blood. All receptors come from a woman under 30 with Graves' ophthalmopathy.

This clonotype appeared many times. This chain joins TRBV27 and TRBJ1-5; a weak D match, TRBD1 (5 bases). This CDR3 has 13 amino acids. The V end was cut by 4 bases, the J end by 3 bases, with 7 bases between. CDR1 and CDR2 from the germline V gene are MNHEY and SMNVEV (reference sequence). The CDR3 bases are TGTGCCAGCAGTTCCGGGGCCAATCAGCCCCAGCATTTT. As protein: CASSSGANQPQHF.

This clonotype occurred many times. The chain employs TRBV28 and TRBJ2-7; D ambiguous. The germline V and J ends were trimmed by 2 bases and 5 bases, with 7 bases remaining between them. The CDR3 sequence is 12 residues long. The germline V gene has CDR1 MDHEN and CDR2 SYDVKM. CDR3 loop: CASSLTAHEQYF. Here the CDR3 DNA reads TGTGCCAGCAGTTTAACAGCCCACGAGCAGTACTTC. Full variable domain (remainder filled in from reference TRBV28 and TRBJ2-7): DVKVTQSSRYLVKRTGEKVFLECVQDMDHENMFWYRQDPGLGLRLIYFSYDVKMKEKGDIPEGYSVSREKKERFSLILESASTNQTSMYLCASSLTAHEQYFGPGTRLTVT.

This clonotype was recorded a few times. This chain links TRBV29-1 with TRBJ1-5; the D is unclear. This CDR3 region has 15 residues. V gave up 4 bases and J gave up 0 bases, with 13 bases separating them. The germline V gene has CDR1 SQVTM and CDR2 ANQGSEA. CDR3 loop: CSVGHSLYSNQPQHF. CDR3 bases: TGCAGCGTTGGGCACAGTCTGTATAGCAATCAGCCCCAGCATTTT.

This clonotype was counted ten times or more. This rearrangement joins TRBV4-1 to TRBJ1-1; a possible D gene is TRBD1 (6 bases). The V end lost 2 bases, the J end lost 4 bases, and 14 bases lay between the germline ends. This CDR3 has 15 residues. Per germline, CDR1 MGHRA and CDR2 YSYEKL. The CDR3 DNA reads TGCGCCAGCAGCCAATCGGAAGGGGGGGGCACTGAAGCTTTCTTT. It translates to CASSQSEGGGTEAFF.

This clonotype appeared many times. The V call is TRBV20-1, the J call TRBJ2-5; tentative D call: TRBD2 (6 bases). Deletions cut 5 bases from V and 4 bases from J, with 14 bases between. CDR1 DFQATT and CDR2 SNEGSKA come from the germline V gene (reference sequence). The CDR3 runs 13 residues. CDR3 sequence reads: CSAGGEFGETQYF. CDR3 DNA sequence: TGCAGTGCTGGAGGGGAGTTTGGAGAGACCCAGTACTTC.

The table lists this clonotype with many counts. The rearrangement uses TRBV13 and TRBJ1-1; D ambiguous. Trimming took 4 bases from V and 1 from J, leaving 4 bases between them. Germline lookup yields CDR1 PRHDT and CDR2 FYEKMQ (reference sequence). The CDR3 is 12 residues long. The CDR3 sequence: CASSSGNTEAFF. The DNA of the CDR3 is TGTGCCAGCAGCTCAGGGAACACTGAAGCTTTCTTT.

The chain couples TRBV6-5 to TRBJ2-1; D is undetermined. CDR1 and CDR2 (germline): MNHEY, SVGAGI. With 0 bases removed from V and 6 bases from J, the gap between germline ends came to 6 bases. The CDR3 is 13 residues long. The CDR3 spells CASSYSWVNEQFF. The CDR3 DNA reads TGTGCCAGCAGTTACTCTTGGGTCAATGAGCAGTTCTTC.

This clonotype has just a few counts. The chain employs TRBV27 and TRBJ2-6; TRBD2 matches 13 bases. V shed 5 bases, J shed 1 base, and the junction held 5 bases outside the gene matches. Germline V gene lookup returns CDR1 MNHEY and CDR2 SMNVEV (reference sequence). This CDR3 is 18 amino acids long. Here the CDR3 reads CASSPRTSGGSGANVLTF. As DNA, the CDR3 is TGTGCCAGCAGTCCCAGGACTAGCGGGGGTTCTGGGGCCAACGTCCTGACTTTC.

This clonotype occurred a few times. The J gene is TRBJ1-5, the V gene TRBV5-5; 8 positions match TRBD1. This CDR3 has 17 residues. With 3 bases clipped from V and 0 bases from J, the junction kept 8 bases outside the gene matches. From germline, CDR1 is SGHKS and CDR2 YYEKEE (reference sequence). CDR3 sequence: CASSSHRTGNSNQPQHF. For the CDR3, the DNA is TGTGCCAGCAGCTCCCACCGGACAGGGAATAGCAATCAGCCCCAGCATTTT.

This clonotype appeared many times. The chain has TRBV28 and TRBJ2-5; 8 bases align to TRBD2. The J segment lost 5 bases and the V segment lost 2 bases, leaving 16 bases of the junction unmatched. This CDR3 is 18 amino acids long. The V gene's germline CDR1 is MDHEN and CDR2 SYDVKM. The CDR3: CASSLSSGLGSLGETQYF. Here the CDR3 DNA reads TGTGCCAGCAGTTTAAGTTCGGGACTAGGCAGTCTCGGTGAGACCCAGTACTTC.

The chain has TRBV7-8 and TRBJ2-1, with D possibly matching TRBD1 (6 bases). The CDR3 has 14 residues. The V end lost 5 bases, the J end lost 0 bases, and 8 bases lay between the germline ends. Germline CDR1 reads SGHVS; CDR2 reads FQNEAQ. CDR3 in amino acids: CASSGQSSYNEQFF. The CDR3 nucleotides are TGTGCCAGCAGCGGACAGAGCTCCTACAATGAGCAGTTCTTC.

This clonotype showed up many times. This chain joins TRBV5-1 and TRBJ1-1, with D possibly matching TRBD1 (6 bases). Trimming removed 0 bases at V and 0 bases at J, with 9 bases between. The V gene's germline CDR1 is SGHRS and CDR2 YFSETQ. This CDR3 has 15 residues. The CDR3 DNA sequence: TGCGCCAGCAGCTTGGGAGGGGGAGTGAACACTGAAGCTTTCTTT. This encodes CASSLGGGVNTEAFF.

This clonotype occurred many times. The chain joins TRBV28 to TRBJ2-1; D uncertain. Deletions cut 4 bases from V and 10 bases from J, with 11 bases between. This CDR3 region has 12 residues. Germline loops: CDR1 MDHEN, CDR2 SYDVKM. The CDR3 sequence: CASSSKPREQFF. The CDR3 nucleotides read TGTGCCAGCAGTTCCAAACCTAGAGAGCAGTTCTTC. The variable domain in full, with the rest retrieved from reference TRBV28 and TRBJ2-1, is DVKVTQSSRYLVKRTGEKVFLECVQDMDHENMFWYRQDPGLGLRLIYFSYDVKMKEKGDIPEGYSVSREKKERFSLILESASTNQTSMYLCASSSKPREQFFGPGTRLTVL.

This clonotype was seen more than once but under ten times. A much larger clone is a single base away; this may be a read error. V gene TRBV2 combines with J gene TRBJ1-2; the D is unclear. V lost 4 bases and J lost 2, with 8 bases in between. Per germline, CDR1 SNHLY and CDR2 FYNNEI. The CDR3 covers 13 residues. The chain's CDR3 is CASSAEANYGYTF. CDR3 DNA: TGTGCCAGCAGTGCAGAAGCGAACTATGGCTACACCTTC. Full variable domain (outside the CDR3, taken from reference TRBV2 and TRBJ1-2): EPEVTQTPSHQVTQMGQEVILRCVPISNHLYFYWYRQILGQKVEFLVSFYNNEISEKSEIFDDQFSVERPDGSNFTLKIRSTKLEDSAMYFCASSAEANYGYTFGSGTRLTVV.

Many counts were recorded for this clonotype. The V call is TRBV7-9, the J call TRBJ2-7, with 8 bases lining up with TRBD2. Germline lookup yields CDR1 SEHNR and CDR2 FQNEAQ (reference sequence). The CDR3 is 14 residues long. The V gene end was trimmed by 0 bases and the J gene end by 6 bases; junction bases not matched to a gene: 4. The DNA for the CDR3 is TGTGCCAGCAGCTTAGCGGCGGGGGGTGGCGAGCAGTACTTC. Translated, it gives CASSLAAGGGEQYF.

This clonotype was detected ten times or more. The rearrangement joins TRBV12-3 or TRBV12-4 to TRBJ2-3, with 9 nucleotides matching TRBD2. V was pared by 9 bases and J by 6 bases, with 10 bases of the junction left unmatched. The CDR3 consists of 14 residues. The CDR3 reads CASKISGRTDTQYF. The CDR3 nucleotides read TGTGCCAGTAAAATTAGCGGGAGAACGGATACGCAGTATTTT.

In its sample, this clonotype was seen many times. The chain is built from TRBV28 and TRBJ2-1; TRBD2 aligns across 14 bases. V lost 7 bases to trimming and J lost 6 bases; unmatched junction nucleotides: 5. This CDR3 is built from 15 residues. CDR1 and CDR2 from the germline V gene are MDHEN and SYDVKM. Written as DNA, the CDR3 is TGTGCCAGCACCTGGACTAGCGGGAGGCTCAATGAGCAGTTCTTC. Amino acid sequence: CASTWTSGRLNEQFF.

J is TRBJ2-7 and V is TRBV6-1; weak D call: TRBD2 (5 bases). The CDR3 contains 17 residues. V was clipped by 0 bases and J by 2 bases, with 17 bases between them. Germline lookup yields CDR1 MNHNS and CDR2 SASEGT. The DNA for the CDR3 is TGTGCCAGCAGTGAAGCGGAGTCGGGGATGTTCCCCTACGAGCAGTACTTC. The encoded protein is CASSEAESGMFPYEQYF.